The 5 T cell receptor beta chains reported below all come from one sample, sequenced in a study of T-cell reconstitution after alpha-beta-depleted transplantation in children. Unique molecular identifiers were used to barcode this TCRbeta library. Via MiXCR, TCRdb re-called the PCR reads, giving one row per CDR3 protein. The sample consists of about 400,000 distinct CDR3 sequences, roughly 20% of them appearing once. Here the sequenced sample was PBMCs from the stem cell graft donor, taken from the stem cell graft. The receptors were gathered from a human donor who donated a stem cell graft to a child with acute myeloid leukemia.

This chain uses TRBV20-1 with TRBJ2-7, with D unclear. The CDR3 runs 14 residues. Trimming stripped 3 bases from V and 0 bases from J, with 12 bases between. The germline CDR1 and CDR2 sequences are DFQATT and SNEGSKA (reference sequence). The CDR3 protein is CSASMGLPSYEQYF. Here the CDR3 DNA reads TGCAGTGCTAGCATGGGCCTCCCCTCCTACGAGCAGTACTTC.

The chain combines TRBV12-3 or TRBV12-4 with TRBJ1-4; D not certain. V lost 1 base and J lost 5, with 5 bases in between. This CDR3 contains 13 residues. DNA of the CDR3: TGTGCCAGCAGTTTAGTAGAGAATGAAAAACTGTTTTTT. Amino acids: CASSLVENEKLFF.

This clonotype was recorded a few times. The CDR3 protein is CASSYQPGTHTGELFF. The CDR3 bases are TGTGCCAGCAGTTACCAACCCGGGACACACACCGGGGAGCTGTTTTTT. The chain combines TRBV6-5 with TRBJ2-2, with D possibly being TRBD1 (6 bases). This CDR3 region has 16 residues. Germline CDR1 reads MNHEY; CDR2 reads SVGAGI. Deletions cut 2 bases from V and 3 bases from J, with 13 bases between.

The chain is built from TRBV5-1 and TRBJ1-2; a possible D gene is TRBD1 (6 bases). There are 16 residues in the CDR3. The germline V and J ends were trimmed by 4 bases and 3 bases, with 19 bases remaining between them. CDR1 and CDR2 (germline): SGHRS, YFSETQ. The CDR3 here is CASSPEGLSGDYGYTF. The CDR3 nucleotides read TGCGCCAGCAGCCCGGAAGGACTCTCAGGGGACTATGGCTACACCTTC.

The chain links TRBV28 to TRBJ2-7; D is ambiguous. This CDR3 is built from 12 residues. The V end was cut by 8 bases, the J end by 6 bases, with 14 bases between. Germline CDR1 is MDHEN and CDR2 is SYDVKM. CDR3 nucleotides: TGTGCCAGCCGCTCGCTTAGAGGCGAGCAGTACTTC. Translation: CASRSLRGEQYF.